One sample yielded the 16 T cell receptor beta chains listed below, sequenced in a study of blood T cell repertoires in COVID-19. TCRdb's copy holds only in-frame clones and misses some; the assay was immunoSEQ multiplex PCR. The table has fewer than 350,000 clones, approximately 83% seen once; the top ten hold around 2.2%. The sample taken for sequencing was PBMCs or T cells enriched from blood (not recorded which). The receptors come from a man aged 25 to 40 who had recovered from COVID-19.

The chain employs TRBV7-2 and TRBJ2-1; 10 bases are shared with TRBD1. The CDR3 totals 14 residues. Trimming cost V 5 bases and J 7 bases; bases outside gene matches: 5. Germline V lookup: CDR1 SGHTA, CDR2 FQGNSA. For the CDR3, the DNA is TGTGCCAGCAGCCCCGACAGGGGGCGGAATGAGCAGTTCTTC. Translation gives CASSPDRGRNEQFF. The variable domain in full, completed from reference TRBV7-2 and TRBJ2-1, reads GAGVSQSPSNKVTEKGKDVELRCDPISGHTALYWYRQSLGQGLEFLIYFQGNSAPDKSGLPSDRFSAERTGGSVSTLTIQRTQQEDSAVYLCASSPDRGRNEQFFGPGTRLTVL.

This chain uses TRBV30 with TRBJ1-2, with a weak D call TRBD1 (6 bases). Trimming took 2 bases from V and 5 from J, leaving 9 bases between them. The germline V gene encodes CDR1 GTSNPN and CDR2 SVGIG (reference sequence). The CDR3 length is 12 residues. The CDR3 DNA reads as TGTGCCTGGAGTTACACAGGGTATGGCTACACCTTC. Translating it yields CAWSYTGYGYTF.

The chain couples TRBV5-4 to TRBJ2-7, with 15 bases fitting TRBD2. Per the germline V gene, CDR1 is SGHNT and CDR2 is YYREEE (reference sequence). With 3 bases clipped from V and 5 bases from J, the junction kept 6 bases outside the gene matches. The CDR3 loop spans 16 amino acids. The CDR3, as DNA: TGTGCCAGCAGCTCGGGACTAGCGGGGGGCCTGGACGAGCAGTACTTC. Translating it yields CASSSGLAGGLDEQYF.

The V and J genes are TRBV9 and TRBJ2-1, with D unresolved. Trimming took 0 bases from V and 7 from J, leaving 5 bases between them. CDR3 length: 12 residues. Germline CDR1 is SGDLS and CDR2 is YYNGEE. DNA of the CDR3: TGTGCCAGCAGCGTAGAGCAAAATGAGCAGTTCTTC. It encodes CASSVEQNEQFF.

The chain couples TRBV5-1 to TRBJ1-3; D gene ambiguous. This CDR3 region has 14 residues. Trimming left V 5 bases short and J 3 bases short, with 12 bases between. The germline V gene has CDR1 SGHRS and CDR2 YFSETQ. The CDR3, as DNA: TGCGCCAGCAGTCTAGGATCGTATGGAAACACCATATATTTT. It is translated as CASSLGSYGNTIYF.

V and J are TRBV10-3 and TRBJ1-2; D possibly corresponds to TRBD1 (5 bases). The CDR3 totals 13 residues. V was clipped by 9 bases and J by 4 bases, with 15 bases between them. Germline V gene lookup returns CDR1 ENHRY and CDR2 SYGVKD. CDR3 amino acids: CAISEGTLYGYTF. In nucleotides, the CDR3 is TGTGCCATTAGCGAGGGGACTCTCTATGGCTACACCTTC.

Ten or more counts support this clone. V gene TRBV19 combines with J gene TRBJ1-1; 9 bases line up with TRBD1. The CDR3 contains 13 residues. V was pared by 8 bases and J by 4 bases, with 5 bases of the junction left unmatched. Germline V gene sequence: CDR1 LNHDA, CDR2 SQIVND (reference sequence). This CDR3 is CASRQGGVTEAFF. CDR3 bases: TGTGCCAGTCGACAGGGGGGCGTCACTGAAGCTTTCTTT.

As for this clone: Within the sample, other DNA sequences also encode this same CDR3. This CDR3 is CASSLGRGLGNQPQHF. The CDR3 DNA sequence: TGTGCCAGCAGTTTGGGGCGGGGGTTGGGCAATCAGCCCCAGCATTTT. The rearrangement uses TRBV7-2 and TRBJ1-5; D may be TRBD1 (5 bases). Germline V gene sequence: CDR1 SGHTA, CDR2 FQGNSA. V shed 6 bases and J shed 2 bases, with 17 bases lying between them. The CDR3 covers 16 residues.

This chain uses TRBV2 with TRBJ2-2; 11 positions match TRBD2. Germline lookup yields CDR1 SNHLY and CDR2 FYNNEI. CDR3 length: 17 residues. V lost 3 bases to trimming and J lost 5 bases; unmatched junction nucleotides: 8. DNA for the CDR3: TGTGCCAGCAGTGACTGGCTAGCGGGGGGTTTGACCGGGGAGCTGTTTTTT. Translation: CASSDWLAGGLTGELFF.

The chain is built from TRBV7-9 and TRBJ2-1; TRBD1 matches at 9 bases. The germline gives CDR1 SEHNR, CDR2 FQNEAQ (reference sequence). J lost 7 bases, V lost 9 bases, and 7 bases had no gene match. CDR3 length: 13 amino acids. The CDR3 is CASTGTGFNEQFF. In DNA, the CDR3 is TGTGCCAGTACCGGGACAGGGTTTAATGAGCAGTTCTTC.

The CDR3 coding sequence is TGTGCCAGCAGCTTTGTAGCGGGGTTGTATTTT. As protein: CASSFVAGLYF. This chain links TRBV7-3 with TRBJ2-3; 8 bases line up with TRBD2. Germline V gene data show CDR1 as SGHTA and CDR2 as FQGTGA. V lost 3 bases to trimming and J lost 14 bases; unmatched junction nucleotides: 4. The CDR3 length is 11 residues.

This clone was seen a handful of times. The CDR3, as DNA: TGTGCCAGCAGTGACTCCGAAGGGGTGGGTGGCAATGAGCAGTTCTTC. Amino acids: CASSDSEGVGGNEQFF. The V and J genes are TRBV6-4 and TRBJ2-1; tentatively, D is TRBD1 (5 bases). The CDR3 loop spans 16 amino acids. The germline V and J ends were trimmed by 0 bases and 6 bases, with 15 bases remaining between them. Germline lookup yields CDR1 MRHNA and CDR2 SNTAGT.

To note about this clone: The sample carries other DNA sequences with the same CDR3. The rearrangement uses TRBV5-1 and TRBJ1-2; D uncertain. Trimming cost V 0 bases and J 4 bases, with 10 bases left between them. The CDR3 has 14 amino acids. Per germline, CDR1 SGHRS and CDR2 YFSETQ. The CDR3 protein is CASSLDPGSYGYTF. The CDR3 coding sequence is TGCGCCAGCAGCTTGGATCCAGGTAGCTATGGCTACACCTTC.

The J gene is TRBJ1-1, the V gene TRBV5-1; no firm D call. V gave up 2 bases and J gave up 3 bases, with 11 bases separating them. Germline assignment: CDR1 SGHRS and CDR2 YFSETQ. The CDR3 sequence is 14 residues long. The CDR3 bases are TGCGCCAGCAGCTTCCGGGTACGGGACACTGAAGCTTTCTTT. It encodes CASSFRVRDTEAFF.

In its sample, this clone was seen once. The chain combines TRBV5-4 with TRBJ1-2, with 10 nucleotides matching TRBD1. The CDR3 extends over 16 amino acids. Germline CDR1 is SGHNT and CDR2 is YYREEE (reference sequence). Trimming at V came to 0 bases and at J to 4 bases, leaving 6 bases not matched to a gene. The CDR3 DNA follows: TGTGCCAGCAGCTTGGGGGGGGACAGGGGTGGCTATGGCTACACCTTC. Translated: CASSLGGDRGGYGYTF. The full variable domain, rest sourced from reference TRBV5-4 and TRBJ1-2, is ETGVTQSPTHLIKTRGQQVTLRCSSQSGHNTVSWYQQALGQGPQFIFQYYREEENGRGNFPPRFSGLQFPNYSSELNVNALELDDSALYLCASSLGGDRGGYGYTFGSGTRLTVV.

CDR3 sequence (DNA): TGTGCCAGCAGTGAAGCGCTTAGGACTAGCGGGGCTACTAAGTTCTTC. It translates to CASSEALRTSGATKFF. The chain joins TRBV2 to TRBJ2-1; 12 nucleotides align to TRBD2. Germline loops: CDR1 SNHLY, CDR2 FYNNEI. This CDR3 contains 16 residues. Unmatched junction bases numbered 11, after V lost 0 bases and J lost 14 bases.